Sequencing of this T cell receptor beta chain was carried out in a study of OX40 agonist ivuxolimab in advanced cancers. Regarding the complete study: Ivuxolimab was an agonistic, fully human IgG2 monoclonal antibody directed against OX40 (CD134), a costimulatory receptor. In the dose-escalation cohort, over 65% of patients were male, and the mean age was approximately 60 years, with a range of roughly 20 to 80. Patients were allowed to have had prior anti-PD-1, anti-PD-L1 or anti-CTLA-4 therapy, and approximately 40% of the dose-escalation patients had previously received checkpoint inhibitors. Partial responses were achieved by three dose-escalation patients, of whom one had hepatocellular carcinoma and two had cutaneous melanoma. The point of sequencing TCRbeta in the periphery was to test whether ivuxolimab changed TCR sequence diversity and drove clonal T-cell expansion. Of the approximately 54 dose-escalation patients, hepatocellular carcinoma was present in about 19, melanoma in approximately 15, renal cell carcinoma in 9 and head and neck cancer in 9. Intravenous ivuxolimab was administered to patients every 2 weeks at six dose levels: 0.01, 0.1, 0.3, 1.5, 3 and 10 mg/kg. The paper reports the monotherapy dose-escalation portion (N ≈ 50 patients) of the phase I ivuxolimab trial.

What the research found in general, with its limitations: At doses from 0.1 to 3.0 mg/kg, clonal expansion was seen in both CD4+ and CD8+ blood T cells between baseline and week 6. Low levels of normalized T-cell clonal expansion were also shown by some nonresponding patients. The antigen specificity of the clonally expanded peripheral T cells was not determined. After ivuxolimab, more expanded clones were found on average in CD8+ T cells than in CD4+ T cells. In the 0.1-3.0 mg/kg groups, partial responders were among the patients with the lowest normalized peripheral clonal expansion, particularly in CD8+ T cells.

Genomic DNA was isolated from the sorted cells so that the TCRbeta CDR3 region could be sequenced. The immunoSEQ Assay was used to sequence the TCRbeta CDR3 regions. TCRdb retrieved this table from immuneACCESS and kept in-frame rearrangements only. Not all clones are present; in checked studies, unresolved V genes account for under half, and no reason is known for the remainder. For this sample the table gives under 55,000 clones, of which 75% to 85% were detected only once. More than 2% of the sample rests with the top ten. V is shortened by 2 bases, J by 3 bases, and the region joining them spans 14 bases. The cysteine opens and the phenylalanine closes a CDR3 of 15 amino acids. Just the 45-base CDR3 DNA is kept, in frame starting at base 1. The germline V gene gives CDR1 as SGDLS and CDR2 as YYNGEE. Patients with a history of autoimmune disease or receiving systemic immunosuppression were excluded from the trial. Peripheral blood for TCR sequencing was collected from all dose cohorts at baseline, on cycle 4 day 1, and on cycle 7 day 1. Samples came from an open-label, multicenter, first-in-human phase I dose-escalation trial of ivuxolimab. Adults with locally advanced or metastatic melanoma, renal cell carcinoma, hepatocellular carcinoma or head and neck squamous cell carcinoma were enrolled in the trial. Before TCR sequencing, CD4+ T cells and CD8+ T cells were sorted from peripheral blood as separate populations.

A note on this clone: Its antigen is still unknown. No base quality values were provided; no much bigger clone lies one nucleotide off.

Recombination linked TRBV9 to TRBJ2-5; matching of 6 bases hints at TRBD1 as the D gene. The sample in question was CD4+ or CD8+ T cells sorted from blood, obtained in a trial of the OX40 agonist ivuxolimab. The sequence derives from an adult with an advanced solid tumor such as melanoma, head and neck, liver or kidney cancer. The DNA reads TGTGCCAGCAGCGTGACAGGTAGACTCGAAGAGACCCAGTACTTC. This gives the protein CASSVTGRLEETQYF.